The table lists the clone carrying this T cell receptor beta chain with many counts. This specimen comes from a study of T cells in Graves' hyperthyroidism and ophthalmopathy. The source material, RNA transcripts, was used to amplify TCR beta CDR3 regions. The study used the HTBI primer set for a first-round RT-PCR of the TCR CDR3. TCRdb redid the calling of the multiplex PCR reads with MiXCR, one entry per CDR3 protein. The sample records roughly 840,000 distinct CDR3 sequences, 38% being singletons. V was cut by 4 bases and J by 8 bases, with 8 bases left in between. This CDR3 comprises 11 residues. Germline values: CDR1 LNHDA, CDR2 SQIVND (reference sequence). PBMCs stemmed from 8.5 to 10 ml fresh peripheral blood.

The TCR was taken from a man aged 18 to 29 with Graves' hyperthyroidism. Sequencing was carried out using blood. The chain links TRBV19 to TRBJ1-1; D may be TRBD1 (6 bases). The DNA of the CDR3 is TGTGCCAGTAGTAGACAGGTCGAAGCTTTCTTT. Protein product: CASSRQVEAFF.